The rows below give T cell receptor beta chains drawn from one sample of a study of lymphopenia after photon versus proton radiotherapy. Sequenced by immunoSEQ multiplex PCR; TCRdb stores in-frame clones only, minus some. Found here are some 70,000 clones, around 87% of them singletons; the top ten hold 10% to 11%. Material: peripheral blood, obtained from a patient treated with proton-based radiotherapy. These receptor sequences come from a man older than 75 with esophageal cancer. The CDR3 runs from the conserved cysteine through the conserved F or W. The order of the fields is clone size, D gene, CDR3 length, J gene, V gene, CDR3 DNA, CDR3 protein. The D gene is left open where the match is weak. Clone size, where shown, is once, few, many, or a class for clones that have expanded.

. TRBD1 15 TRBJ1-2 TRBV7-2 TGTGCCAGCAGCCCCCCGGGGGGACAGGGGTATGGCTACACCTTC CASSPPGGQGYGYTF
. . 13 TRBJ1-1 TRBV4-1 TGCGCCAGCAGCCAAGATCGGACAGCAGAAGCTTTCTTT CASSQDRTAEAFF
. . 14 TRBJ2-3 TRBV28 TGTGCCAGCAGGGATCCAGGGGGGGCAGATACGCAGTATTTT CASRDPGGADTQYF
. . 12 TRBJ1-3 TRBV30 TGTGCCTGGAGTTACGGGGTGGACACCATATATTTT CAWSYGVDTIYF
. . 15 TRBJ2-7 TRBV12-5 TGTGCTAGTGGTTCAACCCAGCCGGGGGCCTACGAGCAGTACTTC CASGSTQPGAYEQYF
. . 14 TRBJ2-3 TRBV7-3 TGTGCCAGCGGCCCGGGGCTAGTAGGAAATACGCAGTATTTT CASGPGLVGNTQYF
. TRBD1 16 TRBJ2-5 TRBV5-1 TGCGCCAGCAGCCCGGGGACAGGGGGCGCGGTTCAGACCCAGTACTTC CASSPGTGGAVQTQYF
. . 13 TRBJ1-1 TRBV14 TGTGCCAGCAGCCAAACCCCGGGCACCGAAGCTTTCTTT CASSQTPGTEAFF
. . 14 TRBJ1-4 TRBV6-6 TGTGCCAGCAGTTACCCAGGGGTTAATGAAAAACTGTTTTTT CASSYPGVNEKLFF
. . 15 TRBJ1-5 TRBV19 TGTGCCAGTAGTACCGGGACAACTAGCAATCAGCCCCAGCATTTT CASSTGTTSNQPQHF
. . 18 TRBJ1-3 TRBV27 TGTGCCAGAAACAATACCTATCACTCCGGCAGCTCTGGAAACACCATATATTTT CARNNTYHSGSSGNTIYF
. . 16 TRBJ1-6 TRBV15 TGTGCCACCAGCAGAGATCCTGGGTTTTTTAATTCACCCCTCCACTTT CATSRDPGFFNSPLHF
few . 16 TRBJ2-5 TRBV18 TGTGCCAGCTCACCACCGCAACAGGGGAGGGAAAAGACCCAGTACTTC CASSPPQQGREKTQYF
. TRBD2 18 TRBJ2-2 TRBV27 TGTGCCAGGAACCGTCAGGCGGGACTAGCGGGAGGGGCCGGGGAGCTGTTTTTT CARNRQAGLAGGAGELFF
. . 15 TRBJ2-1 TRBV19 TGTGCCAGTAGTATTGAAGACACTGACTACAATGAGCAGTTCTTC CASSIEDTDYNEQFF
few . 16 TRBJ1-1 TRBV7-2 TGTGCCAGCAGCTTAAGTACCGGTAGTAACCCTCATGAAGCTTTCTTT CASSLSTGSNPHEAFF